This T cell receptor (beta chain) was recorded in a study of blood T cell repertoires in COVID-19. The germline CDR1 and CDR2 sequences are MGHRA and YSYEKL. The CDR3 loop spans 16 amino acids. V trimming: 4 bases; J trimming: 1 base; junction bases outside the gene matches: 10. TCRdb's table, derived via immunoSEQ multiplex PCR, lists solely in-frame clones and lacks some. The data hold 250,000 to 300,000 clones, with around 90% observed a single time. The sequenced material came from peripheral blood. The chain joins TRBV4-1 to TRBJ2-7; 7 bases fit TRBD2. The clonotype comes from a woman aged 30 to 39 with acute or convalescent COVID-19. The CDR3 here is CASSPLGGRGSYEQYF. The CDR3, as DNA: TGCGCCAGCAGCCCCCTTGGCGGGAGAGGGTCCTACGAGCAGTACTTC.